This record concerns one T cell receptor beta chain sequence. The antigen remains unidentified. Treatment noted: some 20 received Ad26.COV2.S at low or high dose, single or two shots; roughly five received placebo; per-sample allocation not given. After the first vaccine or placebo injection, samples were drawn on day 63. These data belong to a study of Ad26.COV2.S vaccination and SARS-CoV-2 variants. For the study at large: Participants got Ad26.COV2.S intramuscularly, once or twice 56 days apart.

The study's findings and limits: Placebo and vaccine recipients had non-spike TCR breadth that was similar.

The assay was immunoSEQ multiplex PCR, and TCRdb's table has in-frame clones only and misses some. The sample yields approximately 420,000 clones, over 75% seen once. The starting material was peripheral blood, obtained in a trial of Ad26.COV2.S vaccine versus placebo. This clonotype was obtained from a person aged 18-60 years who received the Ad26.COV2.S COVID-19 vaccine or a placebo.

CDR3 DNA: TGTGCCTGGCTTCCCCGGGGTGGATACACAGATACGCAGTATTTT. It yields the protein CAWLPRGGYTDTQYF. This chain uses TRBV30 with TRBJ2-3; weak D call: TRBD2 (5 bases). CDR1 and CDR2 (germline): GTSNPN, SVGIG (reference sequence). V lost 5 bases and J lost 2, with 17 bases in between. This CDR3 comprises 15 residues.